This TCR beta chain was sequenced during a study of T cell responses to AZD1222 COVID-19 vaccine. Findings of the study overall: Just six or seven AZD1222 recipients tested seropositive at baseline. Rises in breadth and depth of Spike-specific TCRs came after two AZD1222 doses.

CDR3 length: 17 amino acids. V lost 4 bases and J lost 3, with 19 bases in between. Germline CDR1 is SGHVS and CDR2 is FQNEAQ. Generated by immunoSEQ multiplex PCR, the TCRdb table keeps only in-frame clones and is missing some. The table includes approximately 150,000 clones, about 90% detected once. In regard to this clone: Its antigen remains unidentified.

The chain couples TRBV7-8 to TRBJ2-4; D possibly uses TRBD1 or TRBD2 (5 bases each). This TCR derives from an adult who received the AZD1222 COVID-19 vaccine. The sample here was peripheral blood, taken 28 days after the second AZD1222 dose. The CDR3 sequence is CASSSKPYRTGKNIQYF. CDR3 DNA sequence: TGTGCCAGCAGCTCGAAGCCTTACAGGACTGGCAAAAACATTCAGTACTTC.